These 14 T cell receptor beta chains came from one sample sequenced in a study of T cell repertoires in cytomegalovirus infection. TCRdb processed the reads anew with MiXCR; each CDR3 protein has one entry. The table has approximately 490,000 distinct CDR3 sequences, over 9% seen once. Material: PBMCs. These receptors all come from a human donor in good health (CMV status not recorded). Some clones in this sample may be carry-over from other donors' samples.

This chain links TRBV5-1 with TRBJ1-4; D might be TRBD1 (5 bases). Trimming pared 5 bases from V and 0 bases from J, leaving 11 bases between. Looked up from germline, CDR1 is SGHRS and CDR2 is YFSETQ. This CDR3 has 15 amino acids. The CDR3 is CASSEGSTTNEKLFF. Here the CDR3 DNA reads TGCGCCAGCAGTGAGGGGAGTACAACTAATGAAAAACTGTTTTTT.

The V and J genes are TRBV28 and TRBJ2-7; 9 nucleotides line up with TRBD2. The germline V gene encodes CDR1 MDHEN and CDR2 SYDVKM. V lost 3 bases, J lost 5 bases, and 8 bases stayed unmatched. This CDR3 region has 15 residues. CDR3 in DNA: TGTGCCAGCAGTTTTCTGCGGGGGGGCCCAAACGAGCAGTACTTC. This codes for CASSFLRGGPNEQYF.

This clonotype was observed many times. This sequence joins TRBV7-8 and TRBJ2-7, with D possibly matching TRBD2 (5 bases). The germline gives CDR1 SGHVS, CDR2 FQNEAQ. Trimming took 3 bases from V and 5 from J, leaving 20 bases between them. The CDR3 loop spans 16 amino acids. CDR3 protein: CASSFKGRDGLNEQYF. The DNA for the CDR3 is TGTGCCAGCAGCTTTAAGGGAAGGGATGGACTCAACGAGCAGTACTTC.

This clonotype has at least ten counts. The chain couples TRBV7-9 to TRBJ2-7, with 10 positions matching TRBD1. Germline V lookup: CDR1 SEHNR, CDR2 FQNEAQ (reference sequence). The J segment lost 3 bases and the V segment lost 4 bases, leaving 9 bases of the junction unmatched. The CDR3 length is 16 residues. The CDR3 spells CASSSLRTGGFYEQYF. Here the CDR3 DNA reads TGTGCCAGCAGCTCCTTAAGGACAGGGGGATTCTACGAGCAGTACTTC.

The table lists this clonotype with many counts. This chain joins TRBV10-3 and TRBJ2-5; the D gene is possibly TRBD1 (5 bases). The CDR3 sequence is 12 residues long. V was pared by 5 bases and J by 3 bases, with 7 bases between. CDR1 is ENHRY, CDR2 SYGVKD, per germline. The CDR3 is CAISQGKETQYF. The CDR3, as DNA: TGTGCCATCAGTCAGGGCAAAGAGACCCAGTACTTC.

Ten or more counts support this clonotype. The V call is TRBV7-8, the J call TRBJ2-3, with D uncertain. V lost 1 base and J 6 bases, leaving 8 bases between the germline ends. The V gene's germline CDR1 is SGHVS and CDR2 FQNEAQ. The CDR3 is 13 residues long. The CDR3 DNA follows: TGTGCCAGCAGCTTAGTGACGTTGGATACGCAGTATTTT. Translation gives CASSLVTLDTQYF.

This clonotype appeared many times. The CDR3 loop is CASSQPLAGGRSAQYF. In nucleotides, the CDR3 is TGCGCCAGCAGTCAACCACTAGCGGGAGGGCGAAGCGCGCAGTACTTC. The genes are TRBV23-1 and TRBJ2-7, with 13 bases aligning to TRBD2. TRBV23-1 counts as an open reading frame of uncertain function. The CDR3 length is 16 residues. V was pared by 2 bases and J by 9 bases, with 10 bases of the junction left unmatched.

The gene calls are TRBV5-6 and TRBJ2-5; 13 bases fit TRBD2. In germline, CDR1 is SGHDT, CDR2 YYEEEE. This CDR3 has 16 residues. The J segment lost 3 bases and the V segment lost 7 bases, leaving 9 bases of the junction unmatched. The CDR3 loop reads CASRLGLAGEEETQYF. CDR3 nucleotide sequence: TGTGCCAGCCGACTAGGACTAGCGGGAGAGGAAGAGACCCAGTACTTC.

This clonotype has a handful of counts. The rearrangement links TRBV18 to TRBJ1-4; no firm D call. V shed 3 bases and J shed 6 bases, with 11 bases lying between them. CDR1 and CDR2 (germline): KGHSH, LQKENI. The CDR3 is 14 residues long. Here the CDR3 reads CASSPLPRDEKLFF. The CDR3 DNA reads as TGTGCCAGCTCACCCCTCCCAAGGGATGAAAAACTGTTTTTT.

The CDR3 loop reads CASSSHGLAGVAGELFF. The CDR3 DNA reads TGCGCCAGCAGCTCCCACGGACTAGCGGGAGTCGCCGGGGAGCTGTTTTTT. V and J are TRBV5-1 and TRBJ2-2, with 13 bases aligning to TRBD2. The CDR3 length is 17 residues. CDR1 is SGHRS and CDR2 is YFSETQ in the germline V gene. Trimming removed 3 bases from V and 6 bases from J; junction bases left unmatched: 8.

The rearrangement links TRBV11-2 to TRBJ2-3; D is ambiguous. The CDR3 spans 14 residues. Germline V gene sequence: CDR1 SGHAT, CDR2 FQNNGV. V gave up 3 bases and J gave up 2 bases, with 9 bases separating them. CDR3 in amino acids: CASSFPPTTDTQYF. The CDR3, as DNA: TGTGCCAGCAGCTTCCCTCCTACCACAGATACGCAGTATTTT.

This clonotype was counted at least ten times. The chain is built from TRBV12-3 or TRBV12-4 and TRBJ1-1; tentative D call: TRBD1 (5 bases). Trimming shortened V by 0 bases and J by 5 bases, and 13 bases separated the two germline ends. This CDR3 region has 15 residues. The CDR3 nucleotides read TGTGCCAGCAGTTTAGCGCTAGGGGTTGGGACTGAAGCTTTCTTT. It yields the protein CASSLALGVGTEAFF.

In its sample, this clonotype was seen a few times. The V call is TRBV10-3, the J call TRBJ1-5, with a possible D match to TRBD1 (5 bases). This CDR3 has 16 residues. Germline lookup yields CDR1 ENHRY and CDR2 SYGVKD. With 4 bases removed from V and 0 bases from J, the gap between germline ends came to 13 bases. The CDR3 nucleotides read TGTGCCATCAGTGCTACCGACGGGGGTAGCAATCAGCCCCAGCATTTT. Residues: CAISATDGGSNQPQHF.

This clonotype was detected many times. The chain combines TRBV5-4 with TRBJ2-2; TRBD2 agrees at 11 bases. Trimming at V came to 4 bases and at J to 7 bases, leaving 9 bases not matched to a gene. CDR1 is SGHNT, CDR2 YYREEE, per germline (reference sequence). The CDR3 length is 16 residues. The CDR3 nucleotides are TGTGCCAGCAGCCTTAGCGGGAGGGCCTTCGTCGGGGAGCTGTTTTTT. As protein: CASSLSGRAFVGELFF. The variable domain in full, completed from reference TRBV5-4 and TRBJ2-2, reads ETGVTQSPTHLIKTRGQQVTLRCSSQSGHNTVSWYQQALGQGPQFIFQYYREEENGRGNFPPRFSGLQFPNYSSELNVNALELDDSALYLCASSLSGRAFVGELFFGEGSRLTVL.